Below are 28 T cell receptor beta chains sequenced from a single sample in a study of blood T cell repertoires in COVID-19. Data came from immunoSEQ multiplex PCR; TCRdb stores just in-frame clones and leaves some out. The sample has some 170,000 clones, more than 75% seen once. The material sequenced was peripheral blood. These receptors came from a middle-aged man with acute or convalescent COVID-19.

CDR3 residues: CASSAEDRGNTIYF. The CDR3 bases are TGTGCCAGTAGTGCTGAGGACAGGGGCAACACCATATATTTT. J is TRBJ1-3 and V is TRBV19, with TRBD1 identical over 9 bases. Germline V gene sequence: CDR1 LNHDA, CDR2 SQIVND (reference sequence). The CDR3 covers 14 residues. Trimming at V came to 5 bases and at J to 7 bases, leaving 6 bases not matched to a gene. Based on the CDR3 plus reference TRBV19 and TRBJ1-3, the full variable domain is DGGITQSPKYLFRKEGQNVTLSCEQNLNHDAMYWYRQDPGQGLRLIYYSQIVNDFQKGDIAEGYSVSREKKESFPLTVTSAQKNPTAFYLCASSAEDRGNTIYFGEGSWLTVV.

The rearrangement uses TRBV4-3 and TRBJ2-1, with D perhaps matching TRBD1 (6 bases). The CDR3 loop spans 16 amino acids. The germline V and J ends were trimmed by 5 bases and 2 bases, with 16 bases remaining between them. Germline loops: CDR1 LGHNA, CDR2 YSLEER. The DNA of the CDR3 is TGCGCCAGCAGCTTTAGGGGGATCCCTCCCTACAATGAGCAGTTCTTC. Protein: CASSFRGIPPYNEQFF.

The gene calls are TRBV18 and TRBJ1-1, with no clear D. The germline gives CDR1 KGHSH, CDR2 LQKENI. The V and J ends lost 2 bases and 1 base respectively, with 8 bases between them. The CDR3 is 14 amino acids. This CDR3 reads CASSPFEGNTEAFF. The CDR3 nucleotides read TGTGCCAGCTCACCATTTGAGGGGAACACTGAAGCTTTCTTT.

This CDR3 is CATAGTGGNNEQFF. DNA for the CDR3: TGTGCCACCGCCGGGACAGGGGGAAACAATGAGCAGTTCTTC. The V gene is TRBV24-1, the J gene TRBJ2-1, with 11 bases aligning to TRBD1. The CDR3 consists of 14 residues. The V segment lost 9 bases and the J segment 5 bases; nucleotides outside the gene matches: 5. Germline CDR1 KGHDR, CDR2 SFDVKD.

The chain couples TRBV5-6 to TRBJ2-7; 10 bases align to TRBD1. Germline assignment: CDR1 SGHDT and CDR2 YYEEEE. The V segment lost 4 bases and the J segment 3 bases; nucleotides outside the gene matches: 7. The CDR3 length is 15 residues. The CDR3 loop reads CASSRTGGKIYEQYF. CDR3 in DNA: TGTGCCAGCAGCCGGACAGGGGGTAAAATCTACGAGCAGTACTTC.

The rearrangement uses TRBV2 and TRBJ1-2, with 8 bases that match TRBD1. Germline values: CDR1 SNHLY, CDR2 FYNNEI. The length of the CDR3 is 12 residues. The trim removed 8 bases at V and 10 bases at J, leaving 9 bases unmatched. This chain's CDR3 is CASDRTGFFYTF. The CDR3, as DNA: TGTGCCAGCGATCGGACAGGGTTTTTCTACACCTTC. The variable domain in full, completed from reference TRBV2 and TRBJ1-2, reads EPEVTQTPSHQVTQMGQEVILRCVPISNHLYFYWYRQILGQKVEFLVSFYNNEISEKSEIFDDQFSVERPDGSNFTLKIRSTKLEDSAMYFCASDRTGFFYTFGSGTRLTVV.

The CDR3 DNA is TGCGCCAGCAGCTTGGGGGCTAGCGGGGGCACCGGGGAGCTGTTTTTT. Translating it yields CASSLGASGGTGELFF. The rearrangement uses TRBV5-1 and TRBJ2-2; TRBD2 agrees at 10 bases. The CDR3 consists of 16 residues. Germline loops: CDR1 SGHRS, CDR2 YFSETQ. V trimming: 0 bases; J trimming: 4 bases; junction bases outside the gene matches: 3.

CDR3 in amino acids: CSVVGGGVNNEQFF. The CDR3, as DNA: TGCAGCGTTGTAGGCGGGGGGGTAAACAATGAGCAGTTCTTC. The rearrangement joins TRBV29-1 to TRBJ2-1; 9 nucleotides align to TRBD2. Germline V lookup: CDR1 SQVTM, CDR2 ANQGSEA. V lost 4 bases to trimming and J lost 5 bases; unmatched junction nucleotides: 6. The CDR3 extends over 14 amino acids.

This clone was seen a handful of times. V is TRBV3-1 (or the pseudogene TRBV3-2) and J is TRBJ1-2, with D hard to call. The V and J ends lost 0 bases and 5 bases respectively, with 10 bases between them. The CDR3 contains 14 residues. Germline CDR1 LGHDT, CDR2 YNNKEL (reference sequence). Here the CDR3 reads CASSQDPRKYGYTF. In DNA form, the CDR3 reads TGTGCCAGCAGCCAAGATCCGCGGAAGTATGGCTACACCTTC.

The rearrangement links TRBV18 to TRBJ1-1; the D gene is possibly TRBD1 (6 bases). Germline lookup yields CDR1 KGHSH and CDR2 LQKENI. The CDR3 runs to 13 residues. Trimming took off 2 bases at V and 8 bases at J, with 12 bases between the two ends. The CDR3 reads CASSPSGAGEAFF. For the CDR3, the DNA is TGTGCCAGCTCACCATCAGGGGCTGGGGAAGCTTTCTTT.

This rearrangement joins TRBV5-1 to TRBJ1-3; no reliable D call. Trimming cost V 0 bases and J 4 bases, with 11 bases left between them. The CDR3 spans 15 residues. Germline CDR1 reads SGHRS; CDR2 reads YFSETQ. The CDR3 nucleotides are TGCGCCAGCAGCTTGGTATCGGGGAACGGAAACACCATATATTTT. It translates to CASSLVSGNGNTIYF.

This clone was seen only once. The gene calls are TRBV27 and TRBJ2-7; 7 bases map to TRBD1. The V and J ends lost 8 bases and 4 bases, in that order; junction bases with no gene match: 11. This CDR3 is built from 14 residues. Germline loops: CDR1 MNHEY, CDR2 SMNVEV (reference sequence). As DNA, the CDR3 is TGTGCCAGCTCACGTACCGGGACAGCTTACGAGCAGTACTTC. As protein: CASSRTGTAYEQYF.

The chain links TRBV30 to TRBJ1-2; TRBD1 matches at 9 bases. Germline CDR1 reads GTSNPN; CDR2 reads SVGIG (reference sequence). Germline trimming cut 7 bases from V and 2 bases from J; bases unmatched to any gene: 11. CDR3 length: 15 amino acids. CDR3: CALRVLGTGNYGYTF. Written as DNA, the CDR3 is TGTGCCTTACGAGTTTTGGGGACAGGGAACTATGGCTACACCTTC.

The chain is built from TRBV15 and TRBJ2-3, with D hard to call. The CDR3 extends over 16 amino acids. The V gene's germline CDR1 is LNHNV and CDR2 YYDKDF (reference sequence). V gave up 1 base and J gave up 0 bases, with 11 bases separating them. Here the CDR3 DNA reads TGTGCCACCAGCAGAGTTATAACGGGTAGCACAGATACGCAGTATTTT. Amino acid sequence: CATSRVITGSTDTQYF.

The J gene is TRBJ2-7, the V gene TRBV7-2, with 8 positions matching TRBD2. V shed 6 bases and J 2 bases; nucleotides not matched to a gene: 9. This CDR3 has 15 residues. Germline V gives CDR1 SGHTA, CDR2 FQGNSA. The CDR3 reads CASRTGGSAAYEQYF. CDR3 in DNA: TGTGCCAGCAGGACGGGGGGGAGTGCAGCCTACGAGCAGTACTTC. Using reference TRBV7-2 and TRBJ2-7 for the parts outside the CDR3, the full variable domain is GAGVSQSPSNKVTEKGKDVELRCDPISGHTALYWYRQSLGQGLEFLIYFQGNSAPDKSGLPSDRFSAERTGGSVSTLTIQRTQQEDSAVYLCASRTGGSAAYEQYFGPGTRLTVT.

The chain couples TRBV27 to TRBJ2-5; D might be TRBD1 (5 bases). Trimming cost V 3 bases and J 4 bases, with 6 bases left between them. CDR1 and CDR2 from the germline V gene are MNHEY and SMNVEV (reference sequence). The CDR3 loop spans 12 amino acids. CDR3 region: CASSFQGETQYF. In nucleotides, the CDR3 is TGTGCCAGCAGTTTCCAGGGAGAGACCCAGTACTTC.

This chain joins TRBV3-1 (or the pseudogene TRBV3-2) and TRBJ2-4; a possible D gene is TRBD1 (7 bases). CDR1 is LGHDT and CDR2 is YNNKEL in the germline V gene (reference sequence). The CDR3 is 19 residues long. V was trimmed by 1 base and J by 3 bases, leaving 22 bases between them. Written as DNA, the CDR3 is TGTGCCAGCAGCCAAGTGGGTAGTGGAGGGGGCGATGGCAAAAACATTCAGTACTTC. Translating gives CASSQVGSGGGDGKNIQYF.

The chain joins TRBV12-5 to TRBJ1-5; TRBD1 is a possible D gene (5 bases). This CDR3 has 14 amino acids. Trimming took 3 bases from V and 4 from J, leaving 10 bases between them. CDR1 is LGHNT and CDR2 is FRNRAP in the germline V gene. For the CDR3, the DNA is TGTGCTAGTGGTTTCACAGGTTCAAATCAGCCCCAGCATTTT. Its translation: CASGFTGSNQPQHF.

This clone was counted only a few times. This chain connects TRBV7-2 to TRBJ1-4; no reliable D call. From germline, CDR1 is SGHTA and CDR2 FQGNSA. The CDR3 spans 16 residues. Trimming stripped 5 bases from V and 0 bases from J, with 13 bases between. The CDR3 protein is CASSPFLIATNEKLFF. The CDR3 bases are TGTGCCAGCAGCCCTTTTTTAATTGCAACTAATGAAAAACTGTTTTTT.

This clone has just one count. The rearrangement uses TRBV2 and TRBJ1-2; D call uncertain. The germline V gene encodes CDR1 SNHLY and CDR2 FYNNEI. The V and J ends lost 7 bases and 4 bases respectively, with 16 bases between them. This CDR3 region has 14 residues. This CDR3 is CASTERELFYGYTF. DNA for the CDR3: TGTGCCAGCACCGAGAGGGAGCTATTCTATGGCTACACCTTC.

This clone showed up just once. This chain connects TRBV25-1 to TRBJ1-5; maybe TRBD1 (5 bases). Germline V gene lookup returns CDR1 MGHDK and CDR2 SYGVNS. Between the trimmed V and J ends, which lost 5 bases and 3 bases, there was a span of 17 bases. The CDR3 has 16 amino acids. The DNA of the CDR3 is TGTGCCAGCAGTCCCCCCGACAGCGCTCTCAATCAGCCCCAGCATTTT. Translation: CASSPPDSALNQPQHF.

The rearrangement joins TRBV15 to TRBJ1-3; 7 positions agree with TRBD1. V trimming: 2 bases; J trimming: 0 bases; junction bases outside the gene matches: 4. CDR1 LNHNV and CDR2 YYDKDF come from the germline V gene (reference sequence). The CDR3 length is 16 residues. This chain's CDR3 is CATSRNRGRSGNTIYF. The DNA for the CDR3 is TGTGCCACCAGCAGAAACAGGGGCCGCTCTGGAAACACCATATATTTT.

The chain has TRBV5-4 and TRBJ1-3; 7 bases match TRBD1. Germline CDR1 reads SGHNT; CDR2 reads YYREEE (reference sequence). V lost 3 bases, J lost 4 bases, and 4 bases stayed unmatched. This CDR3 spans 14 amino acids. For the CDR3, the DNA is TGTGCCAGCAGCTCACAGGGGTCGGGAAACACCATATATTTT. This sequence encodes CASSSQGSGNTIYF.

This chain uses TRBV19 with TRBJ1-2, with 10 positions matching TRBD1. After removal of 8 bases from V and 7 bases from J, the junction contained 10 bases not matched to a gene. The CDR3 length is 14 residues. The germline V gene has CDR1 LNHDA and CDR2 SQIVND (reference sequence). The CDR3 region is CASGPGQGRAGYTF. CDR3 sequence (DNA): TGTGCCAGTGGGCCGGGACAGGGGAGAGCTGGCTACACCTTC.

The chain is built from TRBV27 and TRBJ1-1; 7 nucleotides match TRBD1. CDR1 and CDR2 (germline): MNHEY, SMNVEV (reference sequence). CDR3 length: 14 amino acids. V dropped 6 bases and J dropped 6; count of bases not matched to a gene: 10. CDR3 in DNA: TGTGCCAGCAGACCCCCCCAGGGGGAAGCTGAAGCTTTCTTT. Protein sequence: CASRPPQGEAEAFF.

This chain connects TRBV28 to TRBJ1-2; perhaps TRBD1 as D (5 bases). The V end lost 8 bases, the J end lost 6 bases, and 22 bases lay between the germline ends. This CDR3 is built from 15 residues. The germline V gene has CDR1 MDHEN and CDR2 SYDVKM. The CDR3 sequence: CASRPGFAVQDGYTF. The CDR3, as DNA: TGTGCCAGCCGGCCAGGGTTTGCGGTTCAGGATGGCTACACCTTC.

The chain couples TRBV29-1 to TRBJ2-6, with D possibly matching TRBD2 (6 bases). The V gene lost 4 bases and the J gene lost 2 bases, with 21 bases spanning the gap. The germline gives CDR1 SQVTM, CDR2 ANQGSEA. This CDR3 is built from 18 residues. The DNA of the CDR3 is TGCAGCGTTGCCGTTGAGGAGGGGAGTAACGCTGGGGCCAACGTCCTGACTTTC. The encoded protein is CSVAVEEGSNAGANVLTF.

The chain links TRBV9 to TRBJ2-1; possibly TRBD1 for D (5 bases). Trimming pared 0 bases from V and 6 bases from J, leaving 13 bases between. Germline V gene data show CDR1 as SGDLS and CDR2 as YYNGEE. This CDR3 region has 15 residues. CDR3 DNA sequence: TGTGCCAGCAGCGTAGACGACAGTACCCTCAATGAGCAGTTCTTC. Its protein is CASSVDDSTLNEQFF. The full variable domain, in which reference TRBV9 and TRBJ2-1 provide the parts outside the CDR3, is DSGVTQTPKHLITATGQRVTLRCSPRSGDLSVYWYQQSLDQGLQFLIQYYNGEERAKGNILERFSAQQFPDLHSELNLSSLELGDSALYFCASSVDDSTLNEQFFGPGTRLTVL.